This is a list of T cell receptor beta chains from one sample in a study of blood T cell repertoires in COVID-19. Repertoires were generated with immunoSEQ multiplex PCR, while TCRdb's copy carries only in-frame clones and drops some. The sample records approximately 180,000 clones, almost 80% being singletons. Sequencing was performed on peripheral blood. These receptors came from a woman in her seventies with acute or convalescent COVID-19. Both conserved end residues are part of each CDR3. A D gene is named only where the DNA matches it firmly. Rows may omit the clone size; those that give it use once, few, many or a size class.

>TRBJ1-1|TRBV7-2|14|.|.
TGTGCCAGCAGCTTAGCACGGGGGGGCACTGAAGCTTTCTTT
CASSLARGGTEAFF
>TRBJ2-3|TRBV11-1|13|few|TRBD1
TGTGCCAGCGGGACAGGGGCAGCAGATACGCAGTATTTT
CASGTGAADTQYF
>TRBJ2-1|TRBV18|13|.|TRBD2
TGTGCCAGCCGGGCCCCGGGAGGGGATGAGCAGTTCTTC
CASRAPGGDEQFF
>TRBJ2-7|TRBV7-8|12|.|TRBD1
TGTGCCAGCAGCCATGTACAGGGGTGGCAGTACTTC
CASSHVQGWQYF
>TRBJ2-1|TRBV9|16|.|.
TGTGCCAGCAGCGTAGCTGACTCCACCTCTAGGGGTGAGCAGTTCTTC
CASSVADSTSRGEQFF
>TRBJ1-5|TRBV5-6|15|few|TRBD1
TGTGCCAGCAGCTTGAGCCAGGGGGCACGGCAGCCCCAGCATTTT
CASSLSQGARQPQHF
>TRBJ2-3|TRBV19|18|.|TRBD2
TGTGCCAGTAGACGGACTAGCGGGAGAGATCGCGTTACAGATACGCAGTATTTT
CASRRTSGRDRVTDTQYF
>TRBJ1-4|TRBV5-1|15|.|.
TGCGCCAGCAGGCGGACACTTCAGACTAATGAAAAACTGTTTTTT
CASRRTLQTNEKLFF
>TRBJ2-3|TRBV11-3|16|few|TRBD2
TGTGCCAGCAGCTTTGGACTAGCGGGAGGCACAGATACGCAGTATTTT
CASSFGLAGGTDTQYF
>TRBJ2-1|TRBV29-1|16|.|.
TGCAGCGTTGAGGACTTTCTAGCGTCCGGGTACAATGAGCAGTTCTTC
CSVEDFLASGYNEQFF
>TRBJ2-7|TRBV10-3|15|.|TRBD2
TGTGCCATCAGTGGGGCTAGCGGGAGGGCCGGCGAGCAGTACTTC
CAISGASGRAGEQYF
>TRBJ2-3|TRBV18|16|.|TRBD2
TGTGCCAGCTCACCACCGTGGGCGGGAGTGGCAGATACGCAGTATTTT
CASSPPWAGVADTQYF
>TRBJ1-1|TRBV7-9|13|.|.
TGTGCCAGCAGCTTAGTTAACAGGGACGCAGCTTTCTTT
CASSLVNRDAAFF
>TRBJ2-7|TRBV9|16|.|TRBD2
TGTGCCAGCAGCGCAACCGGGACTAGCGGCTCCTACGAGCAGTACTTC
CASSATGTSGSYEQYF
>TRBJ2-1|TRBV11-2|17|.|TRBD2
TGTGCCAGCAGCTTGGGGCCTCCGACTAGCGGGAACAATGAGCAGTTCTTC
CASSLGPPTSGNNEQFF
>TRBJ1-5|TRBV19|12|.|.
TGTGCCAGTAGTAAGAGGTTTCAGCCCCAGCATTTT
CASSKRFQPQHF
>TRBJ2-1|TRBV24-1|16|.|TRBD2
TGTGCCACCAGTGATTTGGCTAGCGGGATCATCAATGAGCAGTTCTTC
CATSDLASGIINEQFF
>TRBJ2-5|TRBV28|15|.|.
TGTGCCAGCAGTCGATACGTAGGTGCGGGAGAGACCCAGTACTTC
CASSRYVGAGETQYF
>TRBJ1-1|TRBV5-8|16|.|.
TGTGCCAGCAAGATCCAGGGCCTGGTAAGGAACACTGAAGCTTTCTTT
CASKIQGLVRNTEAFF
>TRBJ1-3|TRBV3-1/TRBV3-2|15|.|.
TGTGCCAGCAGCCAAGTTAGGGGTTCTGGAAACACCATATATTTT
CASSQVRGSGNTIYF
>TRBJ2-7|TRBV3-1/TRBV3-2|15|.|.
TGTGCCAGCAGCCAAGCCCATGGGACACACTACGAGCAGTACTTC
CASSQAHGTHYEQYF
>TRBJ2-1|TRBV6-1|15|.|TRBD2
TGTGCCAGCAGTGAAGGGACTAGCGGGTACAATGAGCAGTTCTTC
CASSEGTSGYNEQFF
>TRBJ2-3|TRBV6-2/TRBV6-3|15|.|TRBD1
TGTGCCAGCAGTTCCGACAGGGGGCCAGGAGATACGCAGTATTTT
CASSSDRGPGDTQYF
>TRBJ1-5|TRBV24-1|15|few|TRBD1
TGTGCCACCAGTGATTCGAGACAGGGGGGTCAGCCCCAGCATTTT
CATSDSRQGGQPQHF
>TRBJ2-7|TRBV6-5|13|.|TRBD2
TGTGCCAGCCAGCGGGAGGGGCCCTACGAGCAGTACTTC
CASQREGPYEQYF
>TRBJ1-1|TRBV10-2|13|.|.
TGCGCCAGCAGGGACAGCCTGAACACTGAAGCTTTCTTT
CASRDSLNTEAFF
>TRBJ2-1|TRBV30|14|few|.
TGTGCCTGGGCCTCTAAGTATTCCTACAATGAGCAGTTCTTC
CAWASKYSYNEQFF
>TRBJ2-7|TRBV27|17|.|TRBD2
TGTGCCAGCAGACGCGCCATACCGGGACTAGCGATCAGGGAGCAGTACTTC
CASRRAIPGLAIREQYF